This entry describes one T cell receptor beta chain. The data derive from a study of cytomegalovirus exposure and HLA in healthy donors. The primer mix had 60 Vbeta and 13 Jbeta primers. The repertoire was sequenced with immunoSEQ multiplex PCR; TCRdb's copy has only in-frame clones and lacks some. The data hold about 150,000 clones, with roughly three quarters observed a single time. The CDR3 loop spans 23 amino acids. The sequencing input was PBMCs. The V call is TRBV21-1, the J call TRBJ2-3; TRBD2, the D gene given by the table, was not confirmed from the DNA. TRBV21-1 is a pseudogene. The receptor comes from a man aged 60-69 years in good health and CMV-seronegative. CDR3: CASSKGQGQRGTSGRTSTDTQYF. CDR3 in DNA: TGTGCCAGCAGCAAAGGCCAGGGGCAAAGGGGGACTAGCGGGAGGACTAGCACAGATACGCAGTATTTT.